A single T cell receptor (beta chain) is shown here with its context. There are many counts of this clonotype. Its antigen remains undetermined. Base qualities were left out, and no much larger clone turns up one base away. The sequencer was an Illumina HiSeq 2500. Quantitative 5'-RACE with molecular barcodes was the method used to prepare the TCR beta libraries. In the authors' own workflow: A new computational method, built on a probabilistic model of VDJ rearrangement, was used to identify disease-linked TCR variants. TCRdb ran its own pipeline on the public reads, namely fastp trimming at Q25 and MiXCR clone calling, and kept in-frame beta chains. Each record represents a unique CDR3 protein, reported with the most common genes and DNA among its rows. The V and J calls shown here were made by TCRdb, not taken from the authors' results. The sample table shows 700,000 or so distinct CDR3 sequences, and 15% to 20% are seen once. The ten largest clones represent about a fifth of the sample.

The data were taken from a study of CD8 T cells in ankylosing spondylitis (dated by TCRdb to about 2017). With regard to the full study: The study profiled T cell receptor beta repertoires in healthy donors and ankylosing spondylitis patients to find disease-linked TCR variants. The full study cohort was made up of about two dozen ankylosing spondylitis patients and approximately 100 healthy donors. Peripheral blood samples were taken, and synovial fluid was additionally collected from ankylosing spondylitis patients.

From the cysteine up to the phenylalanine, the CDR3 has a length of 15 residues. This entry keeps only the CDR3 DNA: 45 bases, framed from base 1. V is pared back by 0 bases and J by 15 bases, with 22 bases lying between the germline termini. For CDR1 and CDR2, the germline V gene (reference sequence) lists LNHNV and YYDKDF. On the study overall, not on this receptor specifically: Blood from ankylosing spondylitis patients appeared to be characterized by a TCR beta motif made up of several highly homologous amino acid variants. Some motif variants had previously been reported in the synovial fluid and blood of reactive arthritis patients, which suggests shared mechanisms of disease initiation. The disease-linked clones were reported as significantly enriched in matched synovial fluid samples from ankylosing spondylitis patients. In peripheral blood, the disease-linked clones were found at relatively low frequencies and had a CD8+ phenotype.

Sequenced: blood, either unsorted or a sorted T cell fraction (not recorded which). The TCR sequence derives from a male donor with ankylosing spondylitis. This chain is built from TRBV15 and TRBJ2-3; the D gene is perhaps TRBD2, from 7 matching bases. DNA sequence: TGTGCCACCAGCAGAGATCTTTTAGGGGAGGGGGGACAATATTTT. It translates to CATSRDLLGEGGQYF.